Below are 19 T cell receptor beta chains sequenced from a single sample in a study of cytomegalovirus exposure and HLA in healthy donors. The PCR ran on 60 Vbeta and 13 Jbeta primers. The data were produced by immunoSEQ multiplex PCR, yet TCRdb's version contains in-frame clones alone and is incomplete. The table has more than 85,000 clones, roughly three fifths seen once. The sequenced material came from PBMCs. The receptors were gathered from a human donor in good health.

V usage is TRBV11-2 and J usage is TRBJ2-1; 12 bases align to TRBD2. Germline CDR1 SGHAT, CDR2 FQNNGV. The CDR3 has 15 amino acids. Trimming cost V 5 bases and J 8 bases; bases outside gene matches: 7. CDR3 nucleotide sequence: TGTGCCAGCAGCCGTACTAGCGGGAGGAAGGATGAGCAGTTCTTC. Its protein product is CASSRTSGRKDEQFF.

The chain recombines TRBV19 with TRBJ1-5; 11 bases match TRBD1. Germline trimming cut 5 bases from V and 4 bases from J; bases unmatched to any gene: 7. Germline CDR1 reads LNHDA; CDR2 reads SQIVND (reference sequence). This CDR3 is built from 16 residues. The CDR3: CASSPDRGRSNQPQHF. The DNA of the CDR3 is TGTGCCAGTAGTCCGGACAGGGGGCGTTCGAATCAGCCCCAGCATTTT.

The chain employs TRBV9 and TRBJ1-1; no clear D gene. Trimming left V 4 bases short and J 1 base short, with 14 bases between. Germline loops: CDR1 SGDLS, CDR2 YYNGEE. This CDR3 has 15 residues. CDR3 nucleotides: TGTGCCAGCAGCCCCCACGGCGCGGGGAACACTGAAGCTTTCTTT. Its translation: CASSPHGAGNTEAFF.

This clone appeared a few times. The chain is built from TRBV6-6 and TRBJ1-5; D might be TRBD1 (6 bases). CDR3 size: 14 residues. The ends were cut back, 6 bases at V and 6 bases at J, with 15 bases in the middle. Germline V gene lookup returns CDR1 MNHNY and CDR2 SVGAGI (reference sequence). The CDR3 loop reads CASRSQGMLQPQHF. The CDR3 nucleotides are TGTGCCAGCAGGAGTCAGGGGATGCTTCAGCCCCAGCATTTT.

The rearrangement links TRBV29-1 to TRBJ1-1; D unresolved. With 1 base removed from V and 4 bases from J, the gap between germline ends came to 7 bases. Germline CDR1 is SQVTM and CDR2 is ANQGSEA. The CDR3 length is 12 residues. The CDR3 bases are TGCAGCGTTGAAGGGGAGCCCACTGAAGCTTTCTTT. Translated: CSVEGEPTEAFF.

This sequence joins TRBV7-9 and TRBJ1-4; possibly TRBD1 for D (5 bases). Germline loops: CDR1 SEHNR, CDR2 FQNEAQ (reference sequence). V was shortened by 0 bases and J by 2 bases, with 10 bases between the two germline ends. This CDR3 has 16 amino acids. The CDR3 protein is CASSLAVQVTNEKLFF. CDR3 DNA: TGTGCCAGCAGCTTAGCGGTACAGGTTACTAATGAAAAACTGTTTTTT.

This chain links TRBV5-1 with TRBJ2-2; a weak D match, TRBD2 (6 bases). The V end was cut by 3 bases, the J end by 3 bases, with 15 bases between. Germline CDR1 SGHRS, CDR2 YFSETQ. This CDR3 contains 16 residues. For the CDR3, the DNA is TGCGCCAGCAGCTCATTGGGTGGGGAGGACACCGGGGAGCTGTTTTTT. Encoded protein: CASSSLGGEDTGELFF. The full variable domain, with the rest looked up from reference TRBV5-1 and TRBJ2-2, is KAGVTQTPRYLIKTRGQQVTLSCSPISGHRSVSWYQQTPGQGLQFLFEYFSETQRNKGNFPGRFSGRQFSNSRSEMNVSTLELGDSALYLCASSSLGGEDTGELFFGEGSRLTVL.

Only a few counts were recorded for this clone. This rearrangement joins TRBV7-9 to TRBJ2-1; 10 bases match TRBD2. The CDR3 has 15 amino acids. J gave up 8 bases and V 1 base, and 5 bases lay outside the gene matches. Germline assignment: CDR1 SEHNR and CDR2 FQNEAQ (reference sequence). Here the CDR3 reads CASSLEREGRDEQFF. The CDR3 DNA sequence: TGTGCCAGCAGCTTAGAGCGGGAGGGCCGGGATGAGCAGTTCTTC.

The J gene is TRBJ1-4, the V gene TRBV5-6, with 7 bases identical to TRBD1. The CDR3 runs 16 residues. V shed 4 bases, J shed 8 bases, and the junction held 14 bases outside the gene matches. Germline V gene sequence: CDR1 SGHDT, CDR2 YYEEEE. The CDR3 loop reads CASSTLAGTVKEKLFF. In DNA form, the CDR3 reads TGTGCCAGCAGCACATTGGCCGGGACAGTGAAAGAAAAACTGTTTTTT.

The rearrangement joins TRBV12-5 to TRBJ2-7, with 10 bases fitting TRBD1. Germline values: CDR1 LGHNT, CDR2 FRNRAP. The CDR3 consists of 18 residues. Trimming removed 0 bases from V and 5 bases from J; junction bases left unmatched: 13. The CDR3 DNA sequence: TGTGCTAGTGGTTTGGTAACTCTTCCGGGACAGGGGCAGCACGAGCAGTACTTC. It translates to CASGLVTLPGQGQHEQYF.

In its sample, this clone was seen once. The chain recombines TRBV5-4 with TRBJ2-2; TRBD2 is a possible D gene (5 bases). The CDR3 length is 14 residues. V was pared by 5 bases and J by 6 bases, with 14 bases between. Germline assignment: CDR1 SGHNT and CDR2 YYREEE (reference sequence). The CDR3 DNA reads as TGTGCCAGCAGTGAGGGTAGGAGACCCGGGGAGCTGTTTTTT. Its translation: CASSEGRRPGELFF.

CDR3 region: CASGLESQPQHF. DNA of the CDR3: TGTGCCTCGGGTCTCGAGTCTCAGCCCCAGCATTTT. The V call is TRBV30, the J call TRBJ1-5, with D uncertain. V was shortened by 7 bases and J by 6 bases, with 13 bases between the two germline ends. Per germline, CDR1 GTSNPN and CDR2 SVGIG (reference sequence). The CDR3 extends over 12 amino acids.

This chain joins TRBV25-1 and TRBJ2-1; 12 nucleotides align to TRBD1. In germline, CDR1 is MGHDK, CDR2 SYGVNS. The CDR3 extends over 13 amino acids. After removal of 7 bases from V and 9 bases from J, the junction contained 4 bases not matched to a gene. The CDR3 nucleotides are TGTGCCAGCACCGGGACAGGGGGCTTTGAGCAGTTCTTC. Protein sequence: CASTGTGGFEQFF.

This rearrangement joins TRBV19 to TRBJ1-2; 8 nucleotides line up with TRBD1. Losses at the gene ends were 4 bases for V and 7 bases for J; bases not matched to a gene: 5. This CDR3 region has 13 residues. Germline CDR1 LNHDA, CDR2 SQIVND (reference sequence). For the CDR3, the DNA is TGTGCCAGTAGTACCCGGACAGGGTTTGGCTACACCTTC. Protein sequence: CASSTRTGFGYTF.

CDR3 amino acids: CASSSRQGYGEQYF. CDR3 DNA: TGTGCCAGCAGCTCGCGACAGGGATACGGAGAGCAGTACTTC. The rearrangement links TRBV7-9 to TRBJ2-7, with 7 bases matching TRBD1. The CDR3 is 14 residues long. Looked up from germline, CDR1 is SEHNR and CDR2 is FQNEAQ (reference sequence). J gave up 7 bases and V 4 bases, and 10 bases lay outside the gene matches. Using reference TRBV7-9 and TRBJ2-7 for the parts outside the CDR3, the full variable domain is DTGVSQNPRHKITKRGQNVTFRCDPISEHNRLYWYRQTLGQGPEFLTYFQNEAQLEKSRLLSDRFSAERPKGSFSTLEIQRTEQGDSAMYLCASSSRQGYGEQYFGPGTRLTVT.

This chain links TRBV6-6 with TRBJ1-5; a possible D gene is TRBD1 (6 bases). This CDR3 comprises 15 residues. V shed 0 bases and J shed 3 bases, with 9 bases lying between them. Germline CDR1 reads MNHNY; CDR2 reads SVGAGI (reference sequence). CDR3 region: CASSYSNRANQPQHF. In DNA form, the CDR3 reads TGTGCCAGCAGTTACTCGAACAGGGCCAATCAGCCCCAGCATTTT.

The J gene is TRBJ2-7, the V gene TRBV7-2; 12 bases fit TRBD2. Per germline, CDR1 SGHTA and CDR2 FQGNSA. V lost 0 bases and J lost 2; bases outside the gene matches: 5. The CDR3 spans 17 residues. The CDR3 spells CASSLATSGSPAYEQYF. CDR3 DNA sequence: TGTGCCAGCAGCTTAGCGACTAGCGGGAGCCCCGCCTACGAGCAGTACTTC.

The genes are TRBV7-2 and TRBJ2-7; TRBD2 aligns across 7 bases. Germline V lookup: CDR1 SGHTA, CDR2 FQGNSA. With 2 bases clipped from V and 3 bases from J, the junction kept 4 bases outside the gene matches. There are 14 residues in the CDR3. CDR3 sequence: CASSLPSGHYEQYF. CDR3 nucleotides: TGTGCCAGCAGCTTACCTAGCGGCCACTACGAGCAGTACTTC.

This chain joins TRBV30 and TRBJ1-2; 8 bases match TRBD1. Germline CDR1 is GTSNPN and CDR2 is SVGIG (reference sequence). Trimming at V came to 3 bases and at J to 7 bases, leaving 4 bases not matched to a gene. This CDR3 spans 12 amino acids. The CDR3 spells CAWSGQGLGYTF. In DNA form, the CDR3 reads TGTGCCTGGAGCGGACAGGGTCTTGGCTACACCTTC.